Shown below are 19 T cell receptor beta chains from a single sample sequenced in a study of T cell responses to AZD1222 COVID-19 vaccine. The repertoire was sequenced with immunoSEQ multiplex PCR; TCRdb's copy has only in-frame clones and lacks some. The sample shows around 120,000 clones, around 94% of them seen only once. The source was peripheral blood, collected on day 0 of AZD1222 vaccination. Receptors were obtained from an adult in good health.

The chain combines TRBV7-9 with TRBJ1-2; 9 bases map to TRBD1. Trimming removed 1 base from V and 7 bases from J; junction bases left unmatched: 4. CDR1 and CDR2 (germline): SEHNR, FQNEAQ (reference sequence). The CDR3 has 14 amino acids. CDR3 sequence: CASSLGTGERGYTF. In DNA, the CDR3 is TGTGCCAGCAGCTTAGGGACAGGGGAACGTGGCTACACCTTC.

V usage is TRBV9 and J usage is TRBJ1-1; the match to TRBD1 covers 7 bases. Per germline, CDR1 SGDLS and CDR2 YYNGEE. The CDR3 consists of 15 residues. Trimming cost V 0 bases and J 0 bases; bases outside gene matches: 2. CDR3 protein: CASSVGQGVNTEAFF. The CDR3 DNA follows: TGTGCCAGCAGCGTAGGTCAGGGGGTGAACACTGAAGCTTTCTTT.

V gene TRBV15 combines with J gene TRBJ2-3, with D unresolved. Trimming took off 5 bases at V and 5 bases at J, with 20 bases between the two ends. Germline loops: CDR1 LNHNV, CDR2 YYDKDF (reference sequence). The length of the CDR3 is 16 residues. CDR3 DNA: TGTGCCACCAGCTACAGAGTACACGGATACGGAGATACGCAGTATTTT. Residues: CATSYRVHGYGDTQYF.

This clone was counted a single time. The DNA for the CDR3 is TGTGCCAGCAGCCACTTAGAGGGAGACGAGCAGTACTTC. It encodes CASSHLEGDEQYF. This chain joins TRBV3-1 (or the pseudogene TRBV3-2) and TRBJ2-7; weak D call: TRBD2 (5 bases). The CDR3 consists of 13 residues. Germline V gene lookup returns CDR1 LGHDT and CDR2 YNNKEL (reference sequence). The V end was cut by 3 bases, the J end by 5 bases, with 11 bases between.

Only a few counts were recorded for this clone. This sequence joins TRBV6-5 and TRBJ2-3; D not certain. The V end was cut by 5 bases, the J end by 2 bases, with 11 bases between. The CDR3 contains 14 residues. Germline CDR1 is MNHEY and CDR2 is SVGAGI. CDR3 protein: CASSPLSPTDTQYF. For the CDR3, the DNA is TGTGCCAGCAGTCCTCTCTCCCCCACAGATACGCAGTATTTT.

The chain employs TRBV28 and TRBJ2-1; 8 nucleotides match TRBD1. Germline V gene sequence: CDR1 MDHEN, CDR2 SYDVKM. This CDR3 comprises 14 residues. J gave up 9 bases and V 3 bases, and 7 bases lay outside the gene matches. Written as DNA, the CDR3 is TGTGCCAGCAGTTTTCGACAGGGGTTAGGTGAGCAGTTCTTC. Residues: CASSFRQGLGEQFF. Full variable domain (outside the CDR3, taken from reference TRBV28 and TRBJ2-1): DVKVTQSSRYLVKRTGEKVFLECVQDMDHENMFWYRQDPGLGLRLIYFSYDVKMKEKGDIPEGYSVSREKKERFSLILESASTNQTSMYLCASSFRQGLGEQFFGPGTRLTVL.

The rearrangement links TRBV6-4 to TRBJ1-5, with D maybe TRBD1 (5 bases). The CDR3 is 15 amino acids. V was clipped by 2 bases and J by 3 bases, with 11 bases between them. Germline V gene lookup returns CDR1 MRHNA and CDR2 SNTAGT. The DNA of the CDR3 is TGTGCCAGCAGTGACGAGGGGCCCATCAATCAGCCCCAGCATTTT. Amino acids: CASSDEGPINQPQHF.

This chain links TRBV15 with TRBJ1-3, with D unresolved. Germline V CDR1 and CDR2: LNHNV, YYDKDF (reference sequence). The CDR3 covers 16 residues. With 0 bases removed from V and 2 bases from J, the gap between germline ends came to 11 bases. CDR3 in amino acids: CATSRDGRSTGNTIYF. The CDR3 coding sequence is TGTGCCACCAGCAGAGATGGCAGGAGTACTGGAAACACCATATATTTT.

The chain is built from TRBV3-1 (or the pseudogene TRBV3-2) and TRBJ1-6; 9 bases match TRBD1. CDR1 LGHDT and CDR2 YNNKEL come from the germline V gene (reference sequence). The CDR3 runs to 14 residues. Unmatched junction bases numbered 4, after V lost 4 bases and J lost 9 bases. The CDR3 spells CASSLGQGGSPLHF. CDR3 nucleotides: TGTGCCAGCAGCCTGGGACAGGGTGGTTCACCCCTCCACTTT.

The chain is built from TRBV6-5 and TRBJ2-1; the D gene is possibly TRBD1 (6 bases). The germline V gene encodes CDR1 MNHEY and CDR2 SVGAGI. Trimming took off 6 bases at V and 6 bases at J, with 15 bases between the two ends. This CDR3 is 14 amino acids long. CDR3 amino acids: CASSQPGQSNEQFF. Here the CDR3 DNA reads TGTGCCAGCAGCCAGCCCGGACAGTCCAATGAGCAGTTCTTC.

As regards this clone: The junction does not match germline at one end; this may be a read error. The chain is built from TRBV9 and TRBJ2-6; D assignment may be TRBD1 or TRBD2 (5 bases each). Looked up from germline, CDR1 is SGDLS and CDR2 is YYNGEE. The CDR3 totals 15 residues. CDR3 protein: CASTVGDGGANVLTF. CDR3 nucleotides: TGTGCCAGCACCGTAGGGGACGGTGGGGCCAACGTCCTGACTTTC.

The CDR3, as DNA: TGCGCCAGCAGCCAAGGAAGCGGGAGTAGGAATGAGCAGTTCTTC. It is translated as CASSQGSGSRNEQFF. The chain combines TRBV4-1 with TRBJ2-1; 8 nucleotides line up with TRBD2. Germline V gene sequence: CDR1 MGHRA, CDR2 YSYEKL. The CDR3 covers 15 residues. The V segment lost 1 base and the J segment 7 bases; nucleotides outside the gene matches: 6.

This clone has just one count. The chain employs TRBV27 and TRBJ2-7; no definite D call. Looked up from germline, CDR1 is MNHEY and CDR2 is SMNVEV (reference sequence). The V end was cut by 6 bases, the J end by 3 bases, with 18 bases between. The CDR3 spans 15 residues. In DNA, the CDR3 is TGTGCCAGCAGCCCCACAGCAGCCTCGTTCTACGAGCAGTACTTC. This translates into CASSPTAASFYEQYF.

This rearrangement joins TRBV28 to TRBJ1-1; 7 nucleotides agree with TRBD1. J lost 4 bases, V lost 8 bases, and 13 bases had no gene match. This CDR3 has 15 amino acids. From germline, CDR1 is MDHEN and CDR2 SYDVKM. The CDR3 loop reads CASWGIRQGRTEAFF. CDR3 bases: TGTGCCAGCTGGGGCATAAGACAGGGTCGCACTGAAGCTTTCTTT. Together with reference TRBV28 and TRBJ1-1, the CDR3 gives the full variable domain: DVKVTQSSRYLVKRTGEKVFLECVQDMDHENMFWYRQDPGLGLRLIYFSYDVKMKEKGDIPEGYSVSREKKERFSLILESASTNQTSMYLCASWGIRQGRTEAFFGQGTRLTVV.

The chain employs TRBV25-1 and TRBJ2-2; 10 nucleotides agree with TRBD2. The germline gives CDR1 MGHDK, CDR2 SYGVNS. V shed 2 bases, J shed 3 bases, and the junction held 9 bases outside the gene matches. The CDR3 extends over 18 amino acids. CDR3 sequence: CASSEGLAGVSYTGELFF. CDR3 sequence (DNA): TGTGCCAGCAGTGAAGGTCTAGCGGGAGTATCGTACACCGGGGAGCTGTTTTTT.

This clone appeared a single time. The chain is built from TRBV28 and TRBJ2-5, with 11 bases matching TRBD2. Trimming cost V 5 bases and J 4 bases; bases outside gene matches: 9. The germline V gene has CDR1 MDHEN and CDR2 SYDVKM. The CDR3 length is 16 residues. The CDR3 loop is CASSAQLAGGGETQYF. DNA for the CDR3: TGTGCCAGCAGTGCCCAGCTAGCGGGAGGTGGAGAGACCCAGTACTTC.

The gene calls are TRBV5-6 and TRBJ1-6; D remains unclear. V dropped 6 bases and J dropped 0 bases, with 7 bases sitting between them. This CDR3 has 14 residues. Germline V CDR1 and CDR2: SGHDT, YYEEEE. CDR3 bases: TGTGCCAGCATGCGGAGCTCCTATAATTCACCCCTCCACTTT. This translates into CASMRSSYNSPLHF.

The rearrangement links TRBV5-1 to TRBJ2-2; D is undetermined. Trimming took off 0 bases at V and 3 bases at J, with 6 bases between the two ends. The CDR3 covers 14 residues. The germline V gene encodes CDR1 SGHRS and CDR2 YFSETQ. The CDR3 sequence is CASSLGFYTGELFF. The CDR3 DNA reads TGCGCCAGCAGCTTGGGGTTCTACACCGGGGAGCTGTTTTTT. The variable domain in full, with the rest retrieved from reference TRBV5-1 and TRBJ2-2, is KAGVTQTPRYLIKTRGQQVTLSCSPISGHRSVSWYQQTPGQGLQFLFEYFSETQRNKGNFPGRFSGRQFSNSRSEMNVSTLELGDSALYLCASSLGFYTGELFFGEGSRLTVL.

This clone was recorded only once. The chain joins TRBV7-9 to TRBJ1-2; D not resolved. In germline, CDR1 is SEHNR, CDR2 FQNEAQ (reference sequence). CDR3 length: 13 amino acids. The germline V and J ends were trimmed by 5 bases and 8 bases, with 15 bases remaining between them. The CDR3 protein is CASSTRAGRGYTF. The CDR3 nucleotides are TGTGCCAGCAGCACGAGGGCAGGTCGAGGCTACACCTTC.